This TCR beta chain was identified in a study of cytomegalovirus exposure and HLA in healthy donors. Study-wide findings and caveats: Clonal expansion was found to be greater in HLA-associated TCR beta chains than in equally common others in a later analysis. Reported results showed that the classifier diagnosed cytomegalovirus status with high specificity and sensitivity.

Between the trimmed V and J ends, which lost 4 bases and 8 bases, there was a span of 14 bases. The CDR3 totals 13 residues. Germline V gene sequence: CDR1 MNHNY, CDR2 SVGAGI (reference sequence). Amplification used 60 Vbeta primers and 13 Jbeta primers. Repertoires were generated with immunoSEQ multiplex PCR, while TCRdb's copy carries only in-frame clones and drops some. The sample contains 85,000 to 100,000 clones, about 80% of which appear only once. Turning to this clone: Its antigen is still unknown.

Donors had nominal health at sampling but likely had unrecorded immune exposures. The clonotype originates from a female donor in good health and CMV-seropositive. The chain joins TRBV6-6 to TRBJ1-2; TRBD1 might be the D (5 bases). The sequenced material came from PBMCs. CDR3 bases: TGTGCCAGCAGTTCCAGGGTATCCGAAGGCTACACCTTC. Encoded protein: CASSSRVSEGYTF.